The next 7 T cell receptor beta chains were all read from a single sample in a study of blood T cell repertoires in COVID-19. The assay was immunoSEQ multiplex PCR, and TCRdb's table has in-frame clones only and misses some. The table lists over 150,000 clones, approximately 80% of them singletons. The specimen sequenced was peripheral blood. These TCRs come from a woman between 35 and 50 years old with COVID-19, enrolled during active disease.

The CDR3 bases are TGTGCCAGCAGTTTAGACCCCTTGGACACGTTAGCAGATACGCAGTATTTT. This translates into CASSLDPLDTLADTQYF. The chain recombines TRBV27 with TRBJ2-3; D is possibly TRBD1 (5 bases). Germline V lookup: CDR1 MNHEY, CDR2 SMNVEV (reference sequence). The V gene lost 2 bases and the J gene lost 4 bases, with 19 bases spanning the gap. This CDR3 contains 17 residues.

The V call is TRBV16, the J call TRBJ1-2; TRBD1 might be the D (6 bases). CDR1 is KGHSY, CDR2 FQNENV, per germline. This CDR3 region has 16 residues. V was clipped by 1 base and J by 8 bases, with 20 bases between them. The CDR3 sequence: CASSQWLRRTAGGYTF. DNA for the CDR3: TGTGCCAGCAGCCAATGGTTGAGAAGGACAGCCGGGGGCTACACCTTC. The whole variable domain, remainder taken from reference TRBV16 and TRBJ1-2, is GEEVAQTPKHLVRGEGQKAKLYCAPIKGHSYVFWYQQVLKNEFKFLISFQNENVFDETGMPKERFSAKCLPNSPCSLEIQATKLEDSAVYFCASSQWLRRTAGGYTFGSGTRLTVV.

The chain is built from TRBV6-2 or TRBV6-3 and TRBJ2-5; D is perhaps TRBD1 (5 bases). Trimming shortened V by 0 bases and J by 4 bases, and 12 bases separated the two germline ends. From germline, CDR1 is MNHEY and CDR2 SVGEGT. The CDR3 is made up of 15 amino acids. The DNA of the CDR3 is TGTGCCAGCAGTTACTCGAGTCAGGGTACAGAGACCCAGTACTTC. This gives the protein CASSYSSQGTETQYF.

The chain has TRBV5-5 and TRBJ2-5, with 10 bases that match TRBD1. There are 15 residues in the CDR3. V trimming: 3 bases; J trimming: 4 bases; junction bases outside the gene matches: 6. Germline-derived CDR1 and CDR2 are SGHKS and YYEKEE (reference sequence). The CDR3 region is CASSWGDRGLETQYF. CDR3 DNA: TGTGCCAGCAGCTGGGGAGACAGGGGGCTAGAGACCCAGTACTTC. The entire variable domain, with the rest obtained from reference TRBV5-5 and TRBJ2-5, is as follows: DAGVTQSPTHLIKTRGQQVTLRCSPISGHKSVSWYQQVLGQGPQFIFQYYEKEERGRGNFPDRFSARQFPNYSSELNVNALLLGDSALYLCASSWGDRGLETQYFGPGTRLLVL.

The chain is built from TRBV27 and TRBJ2-1; D is undetermined. This CDR3 region has 11 residues. Germline V lookup: CDR1 MNHEY, CDR2 SMNVEV (reference sequence). V was cut by 6 bases and J by 5 bases, with 5 bases left in between. CDR3 DNA: TGTGCCAGCAGCCGTAACAATGAGCAGTTCTTC. As protein: CASSRNNEQFF.

The chain couples TRBV5-1 to TRBJ2-7; TRBD2 is a possible D gene (6 bases). The germline V gene has CDR1 SGHRS and CDR2 YFSETQ. V was shortened by 0 bases and J by 3 bases, with 16 bases between the two germline ends. The CDR3 extends over 16 amino acids. The CDR3: CASSLGADGLNYEQYF. CDR3 nucleotide sequence: TGCGCCAGCAGCTTGGGGGCGGACGGACTAAACTACGAGCAGTACTTC. Complete variable domain (other parts from reference TRBV5-1 and TRBJ2-7): KAGVTQTPRYLIKTRGQQVTLSCSPISGHRSVSWYQQTPGQGLQFLFEYFSETQRNKGNFPGRFSGRQFSNSRSEMNVSTLELGDSALYLCASSLGADGLNYEQYFGPGTRLTVT.

The chain carries TRBV10-2 and TRBJ1-4; TRBD1 matches at 7 bases. The V gene's germline CDR1 is WSHSY and CDR2 SAAADI. The junction had 12 bases not matched to a gene; V was cut back by 10 bases and J by 7 bases. The CDR3 contains 14 residues. CDR3 sequence: CATRQGTSGEKLFF. The CDR3 DNA reads TGCGCCACCAGACAGGGAACAAGCGGTGAAAAACTGTTTTTT.